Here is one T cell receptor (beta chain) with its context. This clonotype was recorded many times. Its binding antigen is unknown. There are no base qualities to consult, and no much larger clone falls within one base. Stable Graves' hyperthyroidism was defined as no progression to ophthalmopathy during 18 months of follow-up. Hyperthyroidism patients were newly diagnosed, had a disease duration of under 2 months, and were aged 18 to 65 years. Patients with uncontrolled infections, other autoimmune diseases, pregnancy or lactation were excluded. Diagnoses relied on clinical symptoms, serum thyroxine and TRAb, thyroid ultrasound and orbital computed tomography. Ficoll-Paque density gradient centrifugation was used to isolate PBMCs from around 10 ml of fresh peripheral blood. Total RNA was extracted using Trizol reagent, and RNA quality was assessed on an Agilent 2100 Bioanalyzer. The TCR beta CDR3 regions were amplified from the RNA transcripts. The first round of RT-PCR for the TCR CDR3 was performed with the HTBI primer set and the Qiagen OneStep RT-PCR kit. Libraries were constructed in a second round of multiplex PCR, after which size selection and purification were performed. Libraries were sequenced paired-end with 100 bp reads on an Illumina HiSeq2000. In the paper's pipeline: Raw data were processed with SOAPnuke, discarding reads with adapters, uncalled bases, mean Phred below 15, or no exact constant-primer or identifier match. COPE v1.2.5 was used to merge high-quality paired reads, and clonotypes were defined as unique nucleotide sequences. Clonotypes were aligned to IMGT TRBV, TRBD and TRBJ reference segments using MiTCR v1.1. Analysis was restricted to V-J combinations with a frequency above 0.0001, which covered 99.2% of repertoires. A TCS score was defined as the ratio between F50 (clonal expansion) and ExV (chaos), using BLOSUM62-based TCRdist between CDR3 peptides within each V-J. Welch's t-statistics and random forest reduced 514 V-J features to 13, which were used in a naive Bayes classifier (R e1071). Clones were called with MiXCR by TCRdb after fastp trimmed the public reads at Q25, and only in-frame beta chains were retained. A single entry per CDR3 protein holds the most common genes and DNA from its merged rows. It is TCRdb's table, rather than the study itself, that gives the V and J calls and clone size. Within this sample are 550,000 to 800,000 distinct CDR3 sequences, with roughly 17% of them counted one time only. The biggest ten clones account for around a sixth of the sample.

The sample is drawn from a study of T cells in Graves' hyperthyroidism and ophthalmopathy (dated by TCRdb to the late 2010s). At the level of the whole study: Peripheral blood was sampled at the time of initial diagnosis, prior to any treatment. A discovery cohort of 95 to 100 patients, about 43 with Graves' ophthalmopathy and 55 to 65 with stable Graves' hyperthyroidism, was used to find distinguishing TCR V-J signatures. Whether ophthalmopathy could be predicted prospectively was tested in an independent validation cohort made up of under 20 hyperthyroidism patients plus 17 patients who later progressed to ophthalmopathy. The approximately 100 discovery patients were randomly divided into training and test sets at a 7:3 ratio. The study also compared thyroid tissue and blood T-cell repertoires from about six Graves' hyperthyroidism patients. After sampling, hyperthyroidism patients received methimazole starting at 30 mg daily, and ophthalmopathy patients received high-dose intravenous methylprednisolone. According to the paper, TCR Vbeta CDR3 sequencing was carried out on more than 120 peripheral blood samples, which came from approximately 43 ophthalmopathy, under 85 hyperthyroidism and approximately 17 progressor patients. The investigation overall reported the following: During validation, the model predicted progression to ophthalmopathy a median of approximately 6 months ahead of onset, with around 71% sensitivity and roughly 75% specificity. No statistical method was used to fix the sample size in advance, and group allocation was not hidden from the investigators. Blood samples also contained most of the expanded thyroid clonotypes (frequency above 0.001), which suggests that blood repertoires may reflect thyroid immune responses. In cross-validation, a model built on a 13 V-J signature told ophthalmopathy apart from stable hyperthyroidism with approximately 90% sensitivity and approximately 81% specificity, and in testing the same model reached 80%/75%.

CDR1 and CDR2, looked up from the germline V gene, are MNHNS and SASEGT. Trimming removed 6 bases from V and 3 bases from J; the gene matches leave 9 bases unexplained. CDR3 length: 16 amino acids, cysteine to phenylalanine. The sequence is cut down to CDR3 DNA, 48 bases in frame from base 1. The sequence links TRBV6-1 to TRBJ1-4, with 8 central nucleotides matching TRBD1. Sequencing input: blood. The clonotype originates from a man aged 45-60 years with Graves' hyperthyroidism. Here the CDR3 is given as CASRNRGGSANEKLFF. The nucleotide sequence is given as TGTGCCAGCAGGAACAGGGGGGGGTCTGCTAATGAAAAACTGTTTTTT.